A selection of T cell receptor beta chains follows, all from one sample in a study of blood T cell repertoires in COVID-19. Using immunoSEQ multiplex PCR, the repertoire was profiled, and TCRdb retains in-frame clones only, with some absent. The table lists 300,000 to 350,000 clones, about nine tenths of them singletons, with about 9.8% in the top ten. Sequenced input: PBMCs or T cells enriched from blood (not recorded which). Source of these receptors: a young woman who had recovered from COVID-19. The CDR3 runs from the conserved cysteine through the conserved F or W. Fields, in order: D gene, J gene, V gene, clone size, CDR3 DNA, CDR3 protein. D genes are given only for firm matches. Some rows mark clone size as missing; the rest say once, few, many or name a class of expanded clone.

TRBD2 TRBJ2-3 TRBV5-3 - TGTGCCAGAAGCCGCCGTGGTACGGGAGGGACAGATACGCAGTATTTT CARSRRGTGGTDTQYF
- TRBJ1-6 TRBV15 - TGTGCCACCAGCAGCGGACTCTATAATTCACCCCTCCACTTT CATSSGLYNSPLHF
TRBD1 TRBJ1-2 TRBV5-1 - TGCGCCAGCAGCTTGGAACAGGGGGCGTGGGGCTACACCTTC CASSLEQGAWGYTF
- TRBJ2-2 TRBV6-2/TRBV6-3 - TGTGCCAGCAGTTACTCGAACCCCCGACCTGGAAGGGACACGAACACCGGGGAGCTGTTTTTT CASSYSNPRPGRDTNTGELFF
TRBD2 TRBJ2-1 TRBV5-1 - TGCGCCAGCAGCTTGGCCGCGACTAGCGGTTACAATGAGCAGTTCTTC CASSLAATSGYNEQFF
- TRBJ2-5 TRBV24-1 - TGTGCCACCAGTGGAAGGGGGGGCGCAGGAGAGACCCAGTACTTC CATSGRGGAGETQYF
TRBD2 TRBJ2-1 TRBV19 - TGTGCCAGTATTGCGGGAGCTCGAAATGAGCAGTTCTTC CASIAGARNEQFF
- TRBJ1-2 TRBV24-1 - TGTGCCACCAGTGATCATTGGACAGAAACCCACTATGGCTACACCTTC CATSDHWTETHYGYTF
- TRBJ1-1 TRBV12-3/TRBV12-4 - TGTGCCAGCAGGACAGGTTTCACTGAAGCTTTCTTT CASRTGFTEAFF
- TRBJ1-2 TRBV3-1/TRBV3-2 once TGTGCCAGCAGCCAAGAGGCCAGGGTGGGCTATGGCTACACCTTC CASSQEARVGYGYTF
- TRBJ1-1 TRBV7-3 - TGTGCCAGCAGCCCTTCAGGCGGGACTGAAGCTTTCTTT CASSPSGGTEAFF
TRBD1 TRBJ2-2 TRBV24-1 - TGTGCCACCACTACAGGGGTTGGCACCGGGGAGCTGTTTTTT CATTTGVGTGELFF
- TRBJ1-4 TRBV4-3 once TGCGCCAGCAGCCAAGATCCTGTGGGACACCTTAATGAAAAACTGTTTTTT CASSQDPVGHLNEKLFF
- TRBJ1-4 TRBV18 few TGTGCCAGCCAATCGGGTGAAGAAAAACTGTTTTTT CASQSGEEKLFF
- TRBJ1-1 TRBV12-3/TRBV12-4 - TGTGCCAGCAGCCCGGGGAACACTGAAGCTTTCTTT CASSPGNTEAFF
- TRBJ2-5 TRBV2 - TGTGCCAGCATCATTAACAGGGAGAAAGAGACCCAGTACTTC CASIINREKETQYF
- TRBJ2-7 TRBV11-1 - TGTGCCAGCAGAATAGGCCGCGAACAGTCCTACGAGCAGTACTTC CASRIGREQSYEQYF
TRBD2 TRBJ2-1 TRBV7-9 - TGTGCCAGCAGCTCGCGAGCGGGGACCTACAATGAGCAGTTCTTC CASSSRAGTYNEQFF
- TRBJ2-7 TRBV19 - TGTGCCAGTAGTAATGGGGCCGAGCAGTACTTC CASSNGAEQYF
TRBD2 TRBJ2-7 TRBV29-1 - TGCAGCGTTGGGGAGGGTTACTCCTACGAGCAGTACTTC CSVGEGYSYEQYF
TRBD2 TRBJ2-5 TRBV7-3 - TGTGCCAGCACCTTGAGGGAGGGAGAGACCCAGTACTTC CASTLREGETQYF
- TRBJ1-4 TRBV3-1/TRBV3-2 - TGTGCCAGCAGCCCCAGCGAGGGATGGGAAAAACTGTTTTTT CASSPSEGWEKLFF
TRBD1 TRBJ1-2 TRBV5-4 - TGTGCCAGCAGCCGGACAGGGAACTATGGCTACACCTTC CASSRTGNYGYTF
- TRBJ1-6 TRBV7-2 - TGTGCCAGCAGCTCGACCGGGGGTATTGGTTCACCCCTCCACTTT CASSSTGGIGSPLHF
- TRBJ2-7 TRBV4-1 - TGCGCCAGCAGCCCCATATTAGGACTCCTCTACGAGCAGTACTTC CASSPILGLLYEQYF
TRBD1 TRBJ1-2 TRBV28 - TGTGCCAGCAGTTCCGCGGACAGGGAGTATGGCTACACCTTC CASSSADREYGYTF
- TRBJ1-1 TRBV29-1 - TGCAGCGTTGTATCACAGCCGAACACTGAAGCTTTCTTT CSVVSQPNTEAFF
TRBD1 TRBJ2-7 TRBV6-5 - TGTGCCAGCAGTTTCAACCCACAGGGGGCCGTGTACGAGCAGTACTTC CASSFNPQGAVYEQYF